What follows is one T cell receptor (beta chain) and its context. These data are taken from a study of blood T cell repertoires in COVID-19. Produced via immunoSEQ multiplex PCR; TCRdb's table is partial and in-frame only. The sample carries approximately 400,000 clones, about 91% recorded once. This CDR3 is built from 16 residues. The germline V gene has CDR1 SGDLS and CDR2 YYNGEE. The V segment lost 4 bases and the J segment 5 bases; nucleotides outside the gene matches: 10. Sequenced input: peripheral blood. The chain carries TRBV9 and TRBJ2-3, with 10 bases lining up with TRBD2. This receptor was taken from a woman in her forties or fifties with COVID-19, enrolled during active disease. The CDR3 is CASSMGAGGYVDTQYF. CDR3 nucleotide sequence: TGTGCCAGCAGCATGGGAGCGGGGGGGTACGTAGATACGCAGTATTTT.